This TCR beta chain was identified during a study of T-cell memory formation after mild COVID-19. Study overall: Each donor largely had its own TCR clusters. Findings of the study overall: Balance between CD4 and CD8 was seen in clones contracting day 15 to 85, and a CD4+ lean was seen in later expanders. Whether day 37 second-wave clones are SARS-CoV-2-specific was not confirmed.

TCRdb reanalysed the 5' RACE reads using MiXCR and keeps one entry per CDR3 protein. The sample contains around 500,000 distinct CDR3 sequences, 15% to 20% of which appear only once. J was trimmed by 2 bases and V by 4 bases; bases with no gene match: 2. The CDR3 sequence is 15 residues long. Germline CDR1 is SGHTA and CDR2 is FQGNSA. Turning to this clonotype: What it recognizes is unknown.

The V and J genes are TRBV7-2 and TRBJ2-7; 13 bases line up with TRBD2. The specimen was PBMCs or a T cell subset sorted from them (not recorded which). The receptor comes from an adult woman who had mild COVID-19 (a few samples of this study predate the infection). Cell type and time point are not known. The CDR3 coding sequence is TGTGCCAGCAGCTGGACTAGCGGGAGACCCTACGAGCAGTACTTC. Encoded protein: CASSWTSGRPYEQYF.